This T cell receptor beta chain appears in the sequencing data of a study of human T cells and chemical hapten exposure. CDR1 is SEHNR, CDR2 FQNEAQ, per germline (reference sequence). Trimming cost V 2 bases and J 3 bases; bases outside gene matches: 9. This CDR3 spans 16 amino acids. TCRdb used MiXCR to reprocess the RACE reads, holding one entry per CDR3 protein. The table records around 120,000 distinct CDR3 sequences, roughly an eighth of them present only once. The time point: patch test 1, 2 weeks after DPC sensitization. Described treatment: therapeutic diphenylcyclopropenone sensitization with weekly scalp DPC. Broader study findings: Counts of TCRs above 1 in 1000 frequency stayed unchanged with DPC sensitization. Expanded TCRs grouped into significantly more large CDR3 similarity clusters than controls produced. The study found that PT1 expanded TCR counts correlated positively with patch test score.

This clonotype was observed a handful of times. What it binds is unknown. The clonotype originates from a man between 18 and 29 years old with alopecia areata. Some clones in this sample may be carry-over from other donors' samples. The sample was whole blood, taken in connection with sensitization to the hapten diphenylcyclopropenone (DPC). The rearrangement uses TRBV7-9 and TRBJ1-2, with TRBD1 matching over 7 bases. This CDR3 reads CASSLTTGRGDYGYTF. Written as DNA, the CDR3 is TGTGCCAGCAGCTTAACGACAGGGAGAGGGGACTATGGCTACACCTTC.